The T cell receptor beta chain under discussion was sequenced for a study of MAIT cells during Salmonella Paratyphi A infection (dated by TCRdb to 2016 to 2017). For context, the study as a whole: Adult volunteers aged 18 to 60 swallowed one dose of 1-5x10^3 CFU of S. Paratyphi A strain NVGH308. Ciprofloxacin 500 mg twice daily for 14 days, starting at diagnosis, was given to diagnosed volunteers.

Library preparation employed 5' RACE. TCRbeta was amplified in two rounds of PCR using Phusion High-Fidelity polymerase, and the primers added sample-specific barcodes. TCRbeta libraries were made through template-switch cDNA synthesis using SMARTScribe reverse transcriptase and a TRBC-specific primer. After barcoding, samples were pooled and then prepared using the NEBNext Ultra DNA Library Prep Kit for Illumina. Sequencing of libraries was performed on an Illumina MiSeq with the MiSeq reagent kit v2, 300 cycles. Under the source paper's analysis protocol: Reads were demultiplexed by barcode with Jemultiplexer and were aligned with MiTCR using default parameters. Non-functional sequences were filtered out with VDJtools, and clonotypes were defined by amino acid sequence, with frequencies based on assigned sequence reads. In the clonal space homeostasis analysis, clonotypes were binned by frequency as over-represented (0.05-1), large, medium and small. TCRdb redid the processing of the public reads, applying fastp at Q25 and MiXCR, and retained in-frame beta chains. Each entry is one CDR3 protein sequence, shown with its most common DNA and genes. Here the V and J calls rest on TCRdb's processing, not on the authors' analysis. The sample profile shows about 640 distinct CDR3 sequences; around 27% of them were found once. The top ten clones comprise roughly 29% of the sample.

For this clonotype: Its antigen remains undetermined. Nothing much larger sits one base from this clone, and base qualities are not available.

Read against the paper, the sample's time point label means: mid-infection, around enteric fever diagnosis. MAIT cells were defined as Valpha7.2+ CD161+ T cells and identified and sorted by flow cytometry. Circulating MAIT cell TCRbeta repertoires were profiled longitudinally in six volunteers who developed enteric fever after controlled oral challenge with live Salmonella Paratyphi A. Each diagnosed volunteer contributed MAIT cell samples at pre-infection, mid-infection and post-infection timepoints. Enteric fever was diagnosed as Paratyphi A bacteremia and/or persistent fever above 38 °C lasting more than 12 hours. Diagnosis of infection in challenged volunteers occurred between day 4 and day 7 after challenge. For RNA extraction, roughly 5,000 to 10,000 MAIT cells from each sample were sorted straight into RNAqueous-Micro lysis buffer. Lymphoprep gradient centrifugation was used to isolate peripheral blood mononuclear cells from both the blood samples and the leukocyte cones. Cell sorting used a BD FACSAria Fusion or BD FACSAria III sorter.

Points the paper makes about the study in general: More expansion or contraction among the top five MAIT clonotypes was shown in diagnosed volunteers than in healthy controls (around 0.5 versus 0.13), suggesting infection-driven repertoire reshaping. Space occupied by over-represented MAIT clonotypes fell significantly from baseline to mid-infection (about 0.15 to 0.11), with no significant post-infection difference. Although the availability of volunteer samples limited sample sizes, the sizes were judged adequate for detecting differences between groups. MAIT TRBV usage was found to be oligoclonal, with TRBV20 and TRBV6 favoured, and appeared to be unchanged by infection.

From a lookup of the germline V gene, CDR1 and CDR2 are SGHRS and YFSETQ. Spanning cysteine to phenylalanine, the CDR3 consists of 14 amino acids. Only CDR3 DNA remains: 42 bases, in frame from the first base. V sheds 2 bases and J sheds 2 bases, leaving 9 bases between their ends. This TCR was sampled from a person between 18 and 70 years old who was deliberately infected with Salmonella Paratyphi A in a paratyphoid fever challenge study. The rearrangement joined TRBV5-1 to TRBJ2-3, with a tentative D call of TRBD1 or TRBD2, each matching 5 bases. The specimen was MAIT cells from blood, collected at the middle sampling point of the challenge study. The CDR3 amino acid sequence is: CASSFRDHTDTQYF. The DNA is TGCGCCAGCAGCTTCCGGGACCACACAGATACGCAGTATTTT.